Listed here is a single TCR beta chain. The data were obtained in a study of cytotoxic CD8 clonotypes in ibrutinib-treated CLL. Study-wide background: Average yields of around 260,000 productive templates and 80,000 to 95,000 productive rearrangements characterized the samples.

Researchers set a sequencing depth target of 1 in 200,000 to 1 in 1 million T cells. Generated by immunoSEQ multiplex PCR, the TCRdb table keeps only in-frame clones and is missing some. The repertoire holds around 200,000 clones, with about four fifths as singletons. This sample comprised PBMCs, obtained after 12 months of ibrutinib treatment. The TCR originated in a human donor with chronic lymphocytic leukemia.

In DNA form, the CDR3 reads TGTGCCAGCAGACCCCTGGGACAGTCCTCCTACGAGCAGTACTTC. Its translation: CASRPLGQSSYEQYF. V is TRBV11-2 and J is TRBJ2-7, with TRBD1 identical over 7 bases. The germline CDR1 and CDR2 sequences are SGHAT and FQNNGV. The CDR3 sequence is 15 residues long. V lost 6 bases, J lost 0 bases, and 8 bases stayed unmatched.